This is a list of T cell receptor beta chains from one sample in a study of vaccination effects on CD4 cells after COVID-19. The data were produced by immunoSEQ multiplex PCR, yet TCRdb's version contains in-frame clones alone and is incomplete. The data contain more than 60,000 clones, 74% of them singletons. No antigen has been assigned to these receptors. Source: CD4+ T cells from PBMCs cultured without peptide, taken after COVID-19 vaccination. These receptors all stem from a human donor who received a COVID-19 vaccine. Each CDR3 is given with its conserved first and last residue. The D gene is left open where the match is weak. Part of the rows lack a size; the others show once, few, many or a class for expanded clones.

clone size	V gene	J gene	D gene	CDR3 DNA	CDR3 protein
-	TRBV4-1	TRBJ1-1	-	TGCGCCAGCATGACGGCCGAGTTTGGCACTGAAGCTTTCTTT	CASMTAEFGTEAFF
once	TRBV4-1	TRBJ2-5	-	TGCGCCAGCAGCCAAGAGGGTATCAGGGGCACTCGGGAGACCCAGTACTTC	CASSQEGIRGTRETQYF
-	TRBV3-1/TRBV3-2	TRBJ2-4	-	TGTGCCAGCAGCCAAGTTAATGGTGGGACCTTAGCCAAAAACATTCAGTACTTC	CASSQVNGGTLAKNIQYF
-	TRBV18	TRBJ1-6	TRBD1	TGTGCCAGCTCACCTCCTCAACCGGACAGGGGTAATTCACCCCTCCACTTT	CASSPPQPDRGNSPLHF
few	TRBV18	TRBJ1-2	-	TGTGCCAGCTCCCCCGGACGAGTAGAATATGGCTACACCTTC	CASSPGRVEYGYTF
-	TRBV5-4	TRBJ1-3	-	TGTGCCAGCAGCCCAGCCGGGACCTCTGGAAACACCATATATTTT	CASSPAGTSGNTIYF
-	TRBV18	TRBJ1-3	-	TGTGCCAGCTCACCCGCCGCTGCTTCTGGAAACACCATATATTTT	CASSPAAASGNTIYF
-	TRBV14	TRBJ1-4	-	TGTGCCAGCAGCCAACAAACAGGGCTACCTAATGAAAAACTGTTTTTT	CASSQQTGLPNEKLFF
-	TRBV5-1	TRBJ1-6	TRBD1	TGCGCCAGCAGCCTCGGGACAGAGAGATCCAATTCACCCCTCCACTTT	CASSLGTERSNSPLHF
-	TRBV18	TRBJ2-1	TRBD2	TGTGCCAGCTCAAGGGGACTAGTCAACAATGAGCAGTTCTTC	CASSRGLVNNEQFF
-	TRBV3-1/TRBV3-2	TRBJ1-1	-	TGTGCCAGCAGAGCCGTCAACACTGAAGCTTTCTTT	CASRAVNTEAFF
-	TRBV18	TRBJ2-3	TRBD1	TGTGCCAGCTCACCCCTAGGACAGGTCGCTAGCACAGATACGCAGTATTTT	CASSPLGQVASTDTQYF
-	TRBV12-5	TRBJ1-5	-	TGTGCTAGTGGTGTACTCCGGGACGGAATATCGGTAGGCAATCAGCCCCAGCATTTT	CASGVLRDGISVGNQPQHF
-	TRBV18	TRBJ1-2	TRBD1	TGTGCCAGCTCACCACCGACAGGGCGAAAAGGCTACACCTTC	CASSPPTGRKGYTF
-	TRBV6-5	TRBJ1-6	TRBD1	TGTGCCAGCAGTTACTCGCGACAGGGAGGTTCACCCCTCCACTTT	CASSYSRQGGSPLHF
-	TRBV18	TRBJ1-1	-	TGTGCCAGCTCACCACCGCAAGGGTTAAGCACTGAAGCTTTCTTT	CASSPPQGLSTEAFF
-	TRBV6-5	TRBJ1-6	-	TGTGCCAGCAATGTGGCAGCTTATTCACCCCTCCACTTT	CASNVAAYSPLHF
-	TRBV30	TRBJ2-1	-	TGTGCCTGGAGTGTACGCACTTCCTTGTACAATGAGCAGTTCTTC	CAWSVRTSLYNEQFF
-	TRBV3-1/TRBV3-2	TRBJ1-6	-	TGTGCCAGCAGCCAAGCAGGGTATAATTCACCCCTCCACTTT	CASSQAGYNSPLHF
-	TRBV9	TRBJ2-2	TRBD1	TGTGCCAGCAGCCGTTCGGACAGGGGCGCGAACACCGGGGAGCTGTTTTTT	CASSRSDRGANTGELFF
-	TRBV5-1	TRBJ1-2	-	TGCGCCAGCAGCTTGTCCGGGTTATCTAACTATGGCTACACCTTC	CASSLSGLSNYGYTF
once	TRBV3-1/TRBV3-2	TRBJ2-3	TRBD2	TGTGCCAGCAGCCGCGTAGGAGCGGGGGGGCCGACAGATACGCAGTATTTT	CASSRVGAGGPTDTQYF
once	TRBV6-5	TRBJ2-1	TRBD2	TGTGCCAGCAGTTACTCGATTAGCGGGGGGGCCTATGAGCAGTTCTTC	CASSYSISGGAYEQFF
-	TRBV30	TRBJ2-5	-	TGTGCCTGGAGTTGGGGGATGCAAGAGACCCAGTACTTC	CAWSWGMQETQYF
-	TRBV19	TRBJ1-5	-	TGTGCCAGTAGTATAGATACGGGGGGACAGCCCCAGCATTTT	CASSIDTGGQPQHF
-	TRBV6-6	TRBJ1-4	-	TGTGCCAGCAGTTACTCTTTCGGGAATGAAAAACTGTTTTTT	CASSYSFGNEKLFF
-	TRBV6-1	TRBJ1-5	-	TGTGCCAGCAGTGACATCAGCCAAGATCAGCCCCAGCATTTT	CASSDISQDQPQHF
-	TRBV21-1	TRBJ2-1	-	TGTGCCAGCAGCAAGTTTCCGGGACAGGGGGACAATGAGCAGTTCTTC	CASSKFPGQGDNEQFF
-	TRBV6-5	TRBJ2-1	-	TGTGCCAGCAGTTACGGACATTCTCGCGCCTACAATGAGCAGTTCTTC	CASSYGHSRAYNEQFF
-	TRBV6-1	TRBJ2-2	TRBD1	TGTGCCAGCAGTGCCCCACAGGGGGCGAACACCGGGGAGCTGTTTTTT	CASSAPQGANTGELFF
-	TRBV14	TRBJ1-1	-	TGTGCCAGCAGCCAAGTAAAGGGTATGAACACTGAAGCTTTCTTT	CASSQVKGMNTEAFF
once	TRBV5-1	TRBJ2-2	-	TGCGCCAGCAGCTTGGGGCATACGAACACCGGGGAGCTGTTTTTT	CASSLGHTNTGELFF
-	TRBV20-1	TRBJ2-5	-	TGCAGTGCTAGTAGGGGTTTGGAGGAGACCCAGTACTTC	CSASRGLEETQYF